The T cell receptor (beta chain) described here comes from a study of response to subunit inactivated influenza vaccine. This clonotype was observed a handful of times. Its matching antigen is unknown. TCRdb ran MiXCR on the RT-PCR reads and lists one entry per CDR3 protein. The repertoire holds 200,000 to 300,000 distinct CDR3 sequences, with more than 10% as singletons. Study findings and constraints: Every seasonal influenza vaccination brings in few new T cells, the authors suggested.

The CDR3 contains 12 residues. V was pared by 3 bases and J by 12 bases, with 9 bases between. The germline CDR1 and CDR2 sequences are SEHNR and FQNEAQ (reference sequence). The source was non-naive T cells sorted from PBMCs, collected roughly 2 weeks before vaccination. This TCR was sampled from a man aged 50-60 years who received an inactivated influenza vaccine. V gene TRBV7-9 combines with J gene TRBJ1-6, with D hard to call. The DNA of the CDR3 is TGTGCCAGCAGCTTGGTCTCAGGACCCCTCCACTTT. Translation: CASSLVSGPLHF.